The following is a T cell receptor beta chain sequence with its context. Its antigen is still unknown. The length of the CDR3 is 13 residues. The germline V gene has CDR1 MNHEY and CDR2 SMNVEV (reference sequence). Trimming removed 6 bases at V and 7 bases at J, with 13 bases between. These data come from a study of cytomegalovirus exposure and HLA in healthy donors. The study, taken as a whole, reports: Altogether, some 170 TCR beta chains were recorded as cytomegalovirus-associated.

Clones were sequenced by immunoSEQ multiplex PCR, and TCRdb holds only the in-frame ones, with some missing. Of 99,000 or so clones in the sample, around 87% were seen once. The chain combines TRBV27 with TRBJ2-1, with D possibly TRBD2 on 6 matching bases. The clonotype originates from a woman aged 18-29 years in good health and CMV-seropositive. The sample comprised PBMCs. The CDR3 DNA is TGTGCCAGCAGACCGGGAGAAATAAATGAGCAGTTCTTC. This codes for CASRPGEINEQFF.